One and the same sample provided the 32 T cell receptor beta chains below, sequenced in a study of CD8+ T cells in alopecia areata. Extracted RNA was reverse transcribed into cDNA, the sequencing template. Sequencing was performed with immunoSEQ multiplex PCR; in TCRdb, only in-frame clones are kept and a portion is missing. The sample records 200,000 or so clones, 40% to 55% being singletons. Noted treatment: oral pan-JAK inhibitor, 5-10 mg twice daily. The specimen was CD4+ T cells sorted from blood, collected at approximately week 37, from a patient treated with tofacitinib. The source is a human donor with alopecia areata.

This chain connects TRBV27 to TRBJ2-1, with D hard to call. Trimming shortened V by 4 bases and J by 9 bases, and 13 bases separated the two germline ends. This CDR3 has 13 amino acids. Germline CDR1 is MNHEY and CDR2 is SMNVEV (reference sequence). CDR3 amino acids: CASSSRLKGEQFF. CDR3 in DNA: TGTGCCAGCAGTTCCCGCCTAAAGGGTGAGCAGTTCTTC.

This clone was observed a few times. The genes are TRBV7-9 and TRBJ2-5; 9 nucleotides match TRBD2. Unmatched junction bases numbered 5, after V lost 7 bases and J lost 5 bases. The CDR3 length is 13 residues. The germline V gene has CDR1 SEHNR and CDR2 FQNEAQ (reference sequence). The CDR3, as DNA: TGTGCCAGCACTAGCGGGATGTGGGAGACCCAGTACTTC. Protein: CASTSGMWETQYF.

The J gene is TRBJ2-2, the V gene TRBV5-1, with 13 nucleotides matching TRBD2. The CDR3 contains 16 residues. Germline V gene sequence: CDR1 SGHRS, CDR2 YFSETQ. V shed 4 bases, J shed 2 bases, and the junction held 2 bases outside the gene matches. The CDR3 nucleotides read TGCGCCAGCAGCACGGGACTAGCGGGAAACACCGGGGAGCTGTTTTTT. It yields the protein CASSTGLAGNTGELFF. Using reference TRBV5-1 and TRBJ2-2 for the parts outside the CDR3, the full variable domain is KAGVTQTPRYLIKTRGQQVTLSCSPISGHRSVSWYQQTPGQGLQFLFEYFSETQRNKGNFPGRFSGRQFSNSRSEMNVSTLELGDSALYLCASSTGLAGNTGELFFGEGSRLTVL.

This clone was seen a handful of times. The rearrangement links TRBV30 to TRBJ1-1; 7 bases are shared with TRBD1. After removal of 0 bases from V and 1 base from J, the junction contained 5 bases not matched to a gene. The CDR3 is 15 residues long. Germline CDR1 is GTSNPN and CDR2 is SVGIG (reference sequence). This chain's CDR3 is CAWSVGQLGNTEAFF. Here the CDR3 DNA reads TGTGCCTGGAGTGTGGGACAGCTGGGGAACACTGAAGCTTTCTTT. Full variable domain (rest looked up from reference TRBV30 and TRBJ1-1): SQTIHQWPATLVQPVGSPLSLECTVEGTSNPNLYWYRQAAGRGLQLLFYSVGIGQISSEVPQNLSASRPQDRQFILSSKKLLLSDSGFYLCAWSVGQLGNTEAFFGQGTRLTVV.

The chain links TRBV29-1 to TRBJ2-7; TRBD2 agrees at 11 bases. V dropped 4 bases and J dropped 5; count of bases not matched to a gene: 10. Germline assignment: CDR1 SQVTM and CDR2 ANQGSEA. The CDR3 runs 15 residues. CDR3 nucleotides: TGCAGCGTTGTACTCACTAGCGGGAGAAGGGACGAGCAGTACTTC. Its protein product is CSVVLTSGRRDEQYF.

The chain joins TRBV27 to TRBJ2-3; D remains unclear. Between the trimmed V and J ends, which lost 3 bases and 1 base, there was a span of 11 bases. Germline values: CDR1 MNHEY, CDR2 SMNVEV (reference sequence). The CDR3 runs to 15 residues. CDR3 DNA: TGTGCCAGCAGTTTTCGAGTGATGGGCACAGATACGCAGTATTTT. Translating it yields CASSFRVMGTDTQYF.

J is TRBJ1-1 and V is TRBV29-1; D remains unclear. The V gene's germline CDR1 is SQVTM and CDR2 ANQGSEA. The CDR3 is 13 residues long. V dropped 3 bases and J dropped 5 bases, with 13 bases sitting between them. CDR3 DNA sequence: TGCAGCGTTGATGAATCCTCGGGGACTGAAGCTTTCTTT. This translates into CSVDESSGTEAFF.

This rearrangement joins TRBV18 to TRBJ2-1, with D perhaps assigned TRBD1 or TRBD2 (6 bases each). Trimming took 0 bases from V and 9 from J, leaving 9 bases between them. The CDR3 is 13 residues long. The germline gives CDR1 KGHSH, CDR2 LQKENI. CDR3 residues: CASSPPGGREQFF. The CDR3 DNA reads TGTGCCAGCTCACCACCGGGGGGCCGTGAGCAGTTCTTC. Supplemented by reference TRBV18 and TRBJ2-1, the full variable domain reads NAGVMQNPRHLVRRRGQEARLRCSPMKGHSHVYWYRQLPEEGLKFMVYLQKENIIDESGMPKERFSAEFPKEGPSILRIQQVVRGDSAAYFCASSPPGGREQFFGPGTRLTVL.

This clone was counted between two and nine times. The rearrangement uses TRBV6-5 and TRBJ2-7; 11 nucleotides agree with TRBD1. The junction had 6 bases not matched to a gene; V was cut back by 0 bases and J by 5 bases. Germline assignment: CDR1 MNHEY and CDR2 SVGAGI. The CDR3 consists of 16 residues. CDR3 DNA sequence: TGTGCCAGCAGTTACTCGTTAGGACAGGGGGCTCACGAGCAGTACTTC. Translating it yields CASSYSLGQGAHEQYF.

The J gene is TRBJ2-1, the V gene TRBV15, with 13 bases matching TRBD2. CDR1 is LNHNV, CDR2 YYDKDF, per germline (reference sequence). The CDR3 covers 14 residues. Unmatched junction bases numbered 9, after V lost 6 bases and J lost 13 bases. CDR3 residues: CATRQRTSGSIQFF. As DNA, the CDR3 is TGTGCCACCAGACAAAGGACTAGCGGGAGTATCCAGTTCTTC. The whole variable domain, filled in from reference TRBV15 and TRBJ2-1, reads DAMVIQNPRYQVTQFGKPVTLSCSQTLNHNVMYWYQQKSSQAPKLLFHYYDKDFNNEADTPDNFQSRRPNTSFCFLDIRSPGLGDTAMYLCATRQRTSGSIQFFGPGTRLTVL.

By share, this clone counts as medium-sized (0.01 to 0.1%). The chain carries TRBV27 and TRBJ1-2; D possibly corresponds to TRBD1 (5 bases). Trimming took 5 bases from V and 2 from J, leaving 15 bases between them. The CDR3 length is 15 residues. Germline V CDR1 and CDR2: MNHEY, SMNVEV (reference sequence). This CDR3 is CASSQSPRQNYGYTF. The CDR3 DNA is TGTGCCAGCAGTCAGTCACCAAGACAGAACTATGGCTACACCTTC.

The sample holds a few counts of this clone. J is TRBJ2-1 and V is TRBV28; tentatively, D is TRBD1 (6 bases). The germline CDR1 and CDR2 sequences are MDHEN and SYDVKM. Trimming took 6 bases from V and 4 from J, leaving 22 bases between them. This CDR3 region has 17 residues. The CDR3 DNA reads as TGTGCCAGCAGCAGCATTAGACAGGCCCCCCGATACAATGAGCAGTTCTTC. Translation: CASSSIRQAPRYNEQFF.

This clone has just a few counts. V and J are TRBV4-1 and TRBJ2-1; a weak D match, TRBD1 (5 bases). The CDR3 spans 16 residues. Trimming took off 0 bases at V and 3 bases at J, with 12 bases between the two ends. Germline assignment: CDR1 MGHRA and CDR2 YSYEKL. The CDR3 loop is CASSQEGRVIYNEQFF. The DNA for the CDR3 is TGCGCCAGCAGCCAAGAAGGCAGGGTGATCTACAATGAGCAGTTCTTC.

CDR3 region: CASSLQQLNTEAFF. The CDR3, as DNA: TGCGCCAGCAGCTTACAGCAATTGAACACTGAAGCTTTCTTT. The V and J genes are TRBV5-1 and TRBJ1-1; the D is unclear. Germline loops: CDR1 SGHRS, CDR2 YFSETQ. This CDR3 contains 14 residues. With 2 bases removed from V and 0 bases from J, the gap between germline ends came to 8 bases.

This clone showed up just a few times. This chain connects TRBV13 to TRBJ2-3; 11 bases agree with TRBD2. Germline-derived CDR1 and CDR2 are PRHDT and FYEKMQ (reference sequence). Trimming removed 6 bases from V and 6 bases from J; junction bases left unmatched: 5. CDR3 length: 14 residues. The CDR3 DNA is TGTGCCAGCAGAACTAGCGGGAGAACCGATACGCAGTATTTT. Its protein is CASRTSGRTDTQYF.

The V gene is TRBV5-1, the J gene TRBJ2-2; D is unresolved. The CDR3 runs 14 residues. Germline V gene sequence: CDR1 SGHRS, CDR2 YFSETQ. V was clipped by 3 bases and J by 4 bases, with 10 bases between them. The CDR3 coding sequence is TGCGCCAGCAGCTCAAGACCGGGCACCGGGGAGCTGTTTTTT. This translates into CASSSRPGTGELFF.

V usage is TRBV29-1 and J usage is TRBJ2-3; 9 nucleotides line up with TRBD1. This CDR3 is built from 14 residues. The germline V gene has CDR1 SQVTM and CDR2 ANQGSEA. Trimming removed 4 bases from V and 4 bases from J; junction bases left unmatched: 6. The CDR3 nucleotides read TGCAGCGTTGCAGGGACAGGGTGGTCAGATACGCAGTATTTT. This sequence encodes CSVAGTGWSDTQYF.

At least ten counts were recorded for this clone. The gene calls are TRBV28 and TRBJ2-3; 7 bases match TRBD2. The germline V gene has CDR1 MDHEN and CDR2 SYDVKM. This CDR3 comprises 14 residues. The trim removed 8 bases at V and 8 bases at J, leaving 13 bases unmatched. The CDR3 DNA sequence: TGTGCCAGCGGGGAGGGACTGGAACCCCGTACGCAGTATTTT. Its protein product is CASGEGLEPRTQYF.

The chain couples TRBV14 to TRBJ2-3; TRBD1 or TRBD2 may be the D gene (6 bases each). The CDR3 is made up of 17 amino acids. Germline V gene data show CDR1 as SGHDN and CDR2 as FVKESK. With 3 bases removed from V and 4 bases from J, the gap between germline ends came to 20 bases. CDR3 sequence (DNA): TGTGCCAGCAGCCAGAAACTCGGGGGCGCGAGGCCAGATACGCAGTATTTT. It codes for CASSQKLGGARPDTQYF.

CDR3 DNA: TGCGCCAGCAGCCAACACAGGGGGGGCCACGGGGCCAACGTCCTGACTTTC. This encodes CASSQHRGGHGANVLTF. The chain links TRBV4-1 to TRBJ2-6; the D gene is possibly TRBD1 (8 bases). The germline gives CDR1 MGHRA, CDR2 YSYEKL. CDR3 length: 17 residues. Trimming took off 2 bases at V and 4 bases at J, with 15 bases between the two ends.

The chain couples TRBV7-9 to TRBJ1-2; TRBD1 aligns across 10 bases. Germline V gene data show CDR1 as SEHNR and CDR2 as FQNEAQ (reference sequence). V lost 3 bases to trimming and J lost 4 bases; unmatched junction nucleotides: 17. This CDR3 contains 19 residues. CDR3 in amino acids: CASSLSIGGQGPYRYGYTF. CDR3 coding DNA: TGTGCCAGCAGCTTGTCGATAGGGGGACAGGGGCCTTACCGCTATGGCTACACCTTC.

This clone was detected many times. The chain links TRBV5-8 to TRBJ2-4; D not certain. The CDR3 length is 16 residues. Trimming took off 0 bases at V and 9 bases at J, with 19 bases between the two ends. Germline V gene sequence: CDR1 SGHTS, CDR2 YDEGEE. Here the CDR3 reads CASSLGSPARGSIQYF. DNA of the CDR3: TGTGCCAGCAGCTTGGGATCGCCCGCCCGAGGATCCATTCAGTACTTC.

The CDR3 region has the DNA TGTGCCAGCAGCCTGGACAGGATAGCCACCCAGCATTTT. Protein: CASSLDRIATQHF. This chain links TRBV5-8 with TRBJ1-5; 7 positions match TRBD1. Germline V gives CDR1 SGHTS, CDR2 YDEGEE. V shed 4 bases and J 11 bases; nucleotides not matched to a gene: 9. This CDR3 is built from 13 residues.

This chain uses TRBV30 with TRBJ2-3; D gene ambiguous. The V gene's germline CDR1 is GTSNPN and CDR2 SVGIG (reference sequence). The germline V and J ends were trimmed by 1 base and 1 base, with 9 bases remaining between them. The CDR3 covers 14 residues. CDR3 bases: TGTGCCTGGAGTGGAGACCTCCGCACAGATACGCAGTATTTT. Translated: CAWSGDLRTDTQYF.

The gene calls are TRBV7-2 and TRBJ2-5; 11 nucleotides agree with TRBD2. The V segment lost 5 bases and the J segment 6 bases; nucleotides outside the gene matches: 11. The CDR3 contains 16 residues. Germline V gene lookup returns CDR1 SGHTA and CDR2 FQGNSA. CDR3 region: CASSPAGLAGSKTQYF. The CDR3 DNA reads as TGTGCCAGCAGCCCGGCCGGACTAGCGGGCAGTAAGACCCAGTACTTC.

The V and J genes are TRBV30 and TRBJ2-5; D gene ambiguous. The CDR3 covers 9 residues. Germline lookup yields CDR1 GTSNPN and CDR2 SVGIG (reference sequence). As DNA, the CDR3 is TGTATTCCCCAAGAGACCCAGTACTTC. It translates to CIPQETQYF.

This clone was observed a few times. The chain carries TRBV7-2 and TRBJ2-1; D tentatively reads TRBD1 or TRBD2 (5 bases each). This CDR3 spans 13 amino acids. Trimming took 2 bases from V and 11 from J, leaving 13 bases between them. CDR1 and CDR2 (germline): SGHTA, FQGNSA. The CDR3 protein is CASSLSGQQQQFF. CDR3 nucleotides: TGTGCCAGCAGCTTATCGGGGCAGCAGCAGCAGTTCTTC.

Turning to this clone: The same CDR3 also results from other DNA sequences found in this sample. The chain couples TRBV20-1 to TRBJ2-3; D gene unclear. This CDR3 is 10 amino acids long. The V end lost 5 bases, the J end lost 5 bases, and 5 bases lay between the germline ends. The germline V gene encodes CDR1 DFQATT and CDR2 SNEGSKA (reference sequence). The CDR3 here is CSAVRDTQYF. The CDR3 nucleotides are TGCAGTGCTGTAAGAGATACGCAGTATTTT.

The chain has TRBV7-8 and TRBJ2-7; D ambiguous. Trimming pared 5 bases from V and 9 bases from J, leaving 26 bases between. This CDR3 contains 16 residues. Germline V gives CDR1 SGHVS, CDR2 FQNEAQ. Written as DNA, the CDR3 is TGTGCCAGCAGCCCGAGATCCCCCGGGTTGGTGGTCGGGCAGTACTTC. This codes for CASSPRSPGLVVGQYF. The variable domain in full, completed from reference TRBV7-8 and TRBJ2-7, reads GAGVSQSPRYKVAKRGQDVALRCDPISGHVSLFWYQQALGQGPEFLTYFQNEAQLDKSGLPSDRFFAERPEGSVSTLKIQRTQQEDSAVYLCASSPRSPGLVVGQYFGPGTRLTVT.

This clone was observed many times. The chain links TRBV25-1 to TRBJ1-4, with TRBD1 as a possible D gene (6 bases). Germline-derived CDR1 and CDR2 are MGHDK and SYGVNS. CDR3 length: 15 amino acids. V lost 3 bases and J 5 bases, leaving 13 bases between the germline ends. The CDR3 here is CASSDPGQLNEKLFF. DNA for the CDR3: TGTGCCAGCAGTGACCCCGGACAGTTAAATGAAAAACTGTTTTTT.

J is TRBJ1-2 and V is TRBV20-1, with D hard to call. The CDR3 totals 10 residues. Trimming shortened V by 5 bases and J by 4 bases, and 5 bases separated the two germline ends. Germline lookup yields CDR1 DFQATT and CDR2 SNEGSKA (reference sequence). CDR3 residues: CSARSYGYTF. In nucleotides, the CDR3 is TGCAGTGCTCGGAGCTATGGCTACACCTTC.

The chain combines TRBV30 with TRBJ2-1, with TRBD2 identical over 8 bases. The CDR3 spans 15 residues. Unmatched junction bases numbered 12, after V lost 0 bases and J lost 11 bases. CDR1 and CDR2 from the germline V gene are GTSNPN and SVGIG (reference sequence). The CDR3 region is CAWSVRTSRAKKQFF. The CDR3 nucleotides are TGTGCCTGGAGTGTAAGGACTAGCCGGGCGAAGAAGCAGTTCTTC.